Listed below are T cell receptor beta chains from one sample, sequenced in a study of early T cells in non-severe SARS-CoV-2 infection. Using its own MiXCR run on the 5' RACE reads, TCRdb lists one record per CDR3 protein. Of about 34,000 distinct CDR3 sequences listed, 5% to 7% are singletons. The sequenced material came from whole blood. The origin of the receptors is an adult who was a healthcare worker with PCR-confirmed SARS-CoV-2 infection or an uninfected control (not recorded which). CDR3s leave out the opening cysteine and the closing phenylalanine or tryptophan.

v_gene	j_gene	CDR3aa
TRBV9	TRBJ2-5	ASSELAGGLQETQY
TRBV7-2	TRBJ1-1	ASSRDRPHEAF
TRBV3-2	TRBJ2-1	ASSQVIAGANEQF
TRBV18	TRBJ1-1	ASSPQGALGVF
TRBV11-3	TRBJ2-1	ASSSGADNEQF
TRBV28	TRBJ1-4	ASSLRAPNEKLF
TRBV12-3/TRBV12-4	TRBJ2-1	ASSRGARNEQF
TRBV7-6	TRBJ2-7	ASSLAGDEQY
TRBV7-9	TRBJ2-7	ASSSNSLLSAGYEQY
TRBV14	TRBJ2-5	ASSHTSQETQY
TRBV7-3	TRBJ1-1	ASSVQGENTEAF